This T cell receptor beta chain stems from a study of T cells after yellow fever vaccination. Study context: Low-cell-number fractions were prepared with SMART-Seq v4 Ultra Low Input.

The V gene lost 5 bases and the J gene lost 2 bases, with 14 bases spanning the gap. The CDR3 runs to 15 residues. CDR1 and CDR2 (germline): SGHKS, YYEKEE (reference sequence). There are a few counts of this clonotype. The antigen is not known. TCRdb redid the calling of the 5' RACE reads with MiXCR, one entry per CDR3 protein. The sample comprises 320,000 or so distinct CDR3 sequences, approximately 8% of which are singletons, and approximately 15% rests with the top ten. Study-level results: Researchers report a weaker secondary response that nonetheless peaked faster, day 5 versus 15.

The chain is built from TRBV5-5 and TRBJ1-3; D gene uncertain. This sequence was found in a young man who received the YFV17D yellow fever vaccine. Source: PBMCs, taken about 41 days after the first yellow fever vaccination. CDR3 region: CASSPDLYPGNTIYF. CDR3 nucleotides: TGTGCCAGCAGTCCCGATCTTTACCCTGGAAACACCATATATTTT.